The sequence of this T cell receptor beta chain was determined in a study of neurological immune-mediated disorders. There are many counts of this clonotype. With 10-nucleotide random UMIs, 5'RACE was used to make the cDNA. TCRdb re-called the 5' RACE reads through MiXCR, storing one row per CDR3 protein. The repertoire holds 71,000 or so distinct CDR3 sequences, with roughly an eighth as singletons. The time point was: longitudinal time-point 1 (baseline). Sequencing input: PBMCs. The receptor's source is a female donor with HTLV-1-associated myelopathy (HAM/TSP).

CDR3 sequence (DNA): TGTGCCAGCAGCCCAGGACAGGCGGGCAATCAGCCCCAGCATTTT. It translates to CASSPGQAGNQPQHF. V usage is TRBV7-2 and J usage is TRBJ1-5, with 7 bases identical to TRBD1. CDR1 and CDR2 (germline): SGHTA, FQGNSA. This CDR3 comprises 15 residues. Unmatched junction bases numbered 6, after V lost 5 bases and J lost 2 bases.